The rows below give T cell receptor beta chains drawn from one sample of a study of T cell responses to AZD1222 COVID-19 vaccine. Clones were read by immunoSEQ multiplex PCR, and TCRdb kept only the in-frame ones, dropping some. The data show approximately 70,000 clones, roughly 84% seen once. The material sequenced was peripheral blood, taken on day 0 of AZD1222 vaccination. The receptors derive from an adult in good health. Both conserved end residues are part of each CDR3.

j_call	v_call	cdr3_aa
TRBJ1-2	TRBV28	CASSSPRAGLYGYTF
TRBJ2-1	TRBV5-1	CASSSGQGNEQFF
TRBJ2-6	TRBV7-9	CASSLWQGTSSGANVLTF
TRBJ1-5	TRBV28	CASRDSNQPQHF
TRBJ1-1	TRBV19	CASSIVELNTEAFF
TRBJ2-3	TRBV5-1	CASRSQALFTDTQYF
TRBJ1-1	TRBV10-3	CAISEQGLYMNTEAFF
TRBJ1-1	TRBV28	CASTDRRGTEAFF
TRBJ2-5	TRBV7-7	CASSLVGTQETQYF
TRBJ1-2	TRBV19	CASSISPRAVGGYTF
TRBJ2-1	TRBV30	CAWSVREGAQQFF
TRBJ2-1	TRBV19	CASSFLGLGTRPYNEQFF
TRBJ2-3	TRBV28	CASSLAGPMLDTQYF
TRBJ2-5	TRBV7-2	CASSLWARQETQYF
TRBJ1-3	TRBV28	CASRGHPGLNTIYF
TRBJ2-5	TRBV2	CASSARETQYF
TRBJ2-3	TRBV28	CASSLGASGDTDTQYF
TRBJ1-2	TRBV7-2	CASSPQGGANYGYTF
TRBJ2-3	TRBV28	CASMGRTSYTDTQYF
TRBJ2-1	TRBV5-1	CASSFLSSYNEQFF
TRBJ2-4	TRBV28	CASSSGQYNIQYF
TRBJ1-2	TRBV10-3	CAISETGDHGYTF
TRBJ2-1	TRBV5-1	CASRTSGDLNEQFF
TRBJ1-6	TRBV5-5	CASSLGHAPYNSPLHF
TRBJ1-5	TRBV2	CASNPNRDQPQHF
TRBJ1-6	TRBV6-5	CASSYLPGQGSSPLHF
TRBJ2-5	TRBV4-2	CASSQEILAGKETQYF
TRBJ1-2	TRBV4-2	CASSQDFPDRSPWTF
TRBJ2-7	TRBV4-1	CASSQPPGEQYF
TRBJ1-1	TRBV4-2	CASSQERGLNTEAFF
TRBJ2-7	TRBV9	CASSVGVGEGYEQYF
TRBJ1-5	TRBV19	CASSIRQGTNQPQHF
TRBJ2-2	TRBV19	CASSIEAGWSGELFF
TRBJ2-1	TRBV11-2	CASSPLVGPNEQFF
TRBJ2-1	TRBV4-3	CASSPEPTYNEQFF
TRBJ1-2	TRBV11-2	CASSHRTGNRNYGYTF
TRBJ2-3	TRBV30	CAWTLRRTGVSTDTQYF
TRBJ1-1	TRBV12-3/TRBV12-4	CASSYGGNTEAFF
TRBJ2-2	TRBV9	CASSVVPAAGELFF
TRBJ1-2	TRBV20-1	CSANVGGGYTF
TRBJ1-5	TRBV6-1	CASSEYRTGTGQPQHF
TRBJ2-3	TRBV5-6	CASSSTGTLTDTQYF
TRBJ2-7	TRBV6-4	CASKSGRGSYEQYF
TRBJ2-7	TRBV6-6	CASSYRGQGRNEQYF
TRBJ1-6	TRBV5-6	CASSSYRGSPLHF
TRBJ2-5	TRBV9	CASSVEYGTGYETQYF
TRBJ2-7	TRBV6-5	CASSTSGGATWQYF
TRBJ1-1	TRBV19	CASRQGSAMNTEAFF
TRBJ1-2	TRBV6-5	CASSYSTGSGYTF
TRBJ1-5	TRBV5-5	CASSLGTGSGVSQPQHF
TRBJ1-2	TRBV5-1	CASSPRTGDGYTF
TRBJ1-2	TRBV6-5	CASSYSILGGGYTF
TRBJ2-1	TRBV5-1	CASSLTGGTYNEQFF